The rows below give T cell receptor beta chains drawn from one sample of a study of patients and donors after allogeneic stem cell transplantation. Via MiXCR, TCRdb re-called the RT-PCR reads, giving one row per CDR3 protein. The repertoire holds roughly 30,000 distinct CDR3 sequences, with 6.5% to 7% as singletons. Sequencing was performed on blood, either unsorted or a sorted T cell fraction (not recorded which). Source of these receptors: a human donor who was either an allogeneic HSCT recipient or a stem cell or donor lymphocyte infusion donor (not recorded which). It is not recorded whose cells these are; they may come from a transplant donor. Both conserved end residues are part of each CDR3. Each record gives: D gene, V gene, CDR3 length, clone size, J gene, CDR3 protein, CDR3 DNA. D genes are given only for firm matches. Not every row has a clone size; where given, it reads once, few, many or a size class.

D: .; V: TRBV6-5; length: 19; size: many; J: TRBJ2-2; CDR3: CATRLRLRDFGPNTGELFF; DNA: TGTGCCACCCGTTTGAGGCTCAGGGATTTCGGGCCGAACACCGGGGAGCTGTTTTTT
D: .; V: TRBV12-3/TRBV12-4; length: 14; size: medium-sized; J: TRBJ1-2; CDR3: CASSLWGRDYGYTF; DNA: TGTGCCAGCAGTTTGTGGGGCAGGGACTATGGCTACACCTTC
D: TRBD1; V: TRBV14; length: 14; size: many; J: TRBJ2-7; CDR3: CASSPGTGLYEQYF; DNA: TGTGCCAGCAGCCCCGGGACAGGTCTGTACGAGCAGTACTTC
D: .; V: TRBV2; length: 12; size: many; J: TRBJ1-2; CDR3: CASSELSYGYTF; DNA: TGTGCCAGCAGTGAGCTCAGCTATGGCTACACCTTC
D: TRBD1; V: TRBV20-1; length: 14; size: many; J: TRBJ1-2; CDR3: CSASPLQGYYGYTF; DNA: TGCAGTGCTAGCCCCCTACAGGGGTACTATGGCTACACCTTC
D: .; V: TRBV27; length: 14; size: many; J: TRBJ2-2; CDR3: CASSLLSGTGELFF; DNA: TGTGCCAGCAGTTTGCTGAGTGGTACCGGGGAGCTGTTTTTT
D: TRBD2; V: TRBV3-1; length: 18; size: many; J: TRBJ2-2; CDR3: CASSQVTSGTPNTGELFF; DNA: TGTGCCAGCAGCCAAGTCACTAGCGGGACCCCGAACACCGGGGAGCTGTTTTTT
D: .; V: TRBV20-1; length: 16; size: many; J: TRBJ1-1; CDR3: CSARDRGGPRGTEAFF; DNA: TGCAGTGCTAGAGATCGGGGGGGCCCCAGGGGCACTGAAGCTTTCTTT
D: .; V: TRBV2; length: 14; size: many; J: TRBJ1-1; CDR3: CASSYVGRHTEAFF; DNA: TGTGCCAGCAGTTATGTAGGGCGCCACACTGAAGCTTTCTTT
D: TRBD2; V: TRBV3-1; length: 16; size: .; J: TRBJ2-3; CDR3: CASSQLAGGFTDTQYF; DNA: TGTGCCAGCAGCCAGTTAGCGGGAGGGTTCACAGATACGCAGTATTTT
D: .; V: TRBV10-1; length: 18; size: .; J: TRBJ2-6; CDR3: CASSEVRDGSSGANVLTF; DNA: TGCGCCAGCAGTGAGGTCCGGGACGGCAGCTCTGGGGCCAACGTCCTGACTTTC
D: TRBD2; V: TRBV13; length: 15; size: few; J: TRBJ2-3; CDR3: CASSHTSGVTDTQYF; DNA: TGTGCCAGCAGTCACACTAGCGGGGTCACAGATACGCAGTATTTT
D: .; V: TRBV4-1; length: 13; size: many; J: TRBJ1-1; CDR3: CASSQERLTEAFF; DNA: TGCGCCAGCAGCCAAGAAAGGCTGACTGAAGCTTTCTTT
D: .; V: TRBV7-9; length: 14; size: many; J: TRBJ1-1; CDR3: CASSGAIWNTEAFF; DNA: TGTGCCAGCAGCGGGGCTATCTGGAACACTGAAGCTTTCTTT
D: TRBD2; V: TRBV20-1; length: 15; size: many; J: TRBJ2-2; CDR3: CSARTSGRGTGELFF; DNA: TGCAGTGCTAGGACTAGCGGGAGAGGCACCGGGGAGCTGTTTTTT
D: .; V: TRBV28; length: 13; size: many; J: TRBJ1-2; CDR3: CASSLRAGRGYTF; DNA: TGTGCCAGCAGTTTAAGGGCTGGGCGGGGCTACACCTTC
D: .; V: TRBV12-3/TRBV12-4; length: 14; size: many; J: TRBJ2-1; CDR3: CASSFTGVLNEQFF; DNA: TGTGCCAGCAGTTTTACGGGAGTTTTAAATGAGCAGTTCTTC
D: .; V: TRBV6-5; length: 13; size: many; J: TRBJ2-5; CDR3: CASRLSGQETQYF; DNA: TGTGCCAGCAGACTTAGCGGACAAGAGACCCAGTACTTC
D: .; V: TRBV27; length: 14; size: many; J: TRBJ1-1; CDR3: CASSPPGRGTEAFF; DNA: TGTGCCAGCAGCCCGCCGGGGAGAGGCACTGAAGCTTTCTTT
D: .; V: TRBV12-3/TRBV12-4; length: 11; size: many; J: TRBJ2-3; CDR3: CASSFWGGLYF; DNA: TGTGCCAGCAGTTTTTGGGGAGGTCTGTATTTT
D: .; V: TRBV29-1; length: 14; size: many; J: TRBJ2-7; CDR3: CSVDTGRGDYEQYF; DNA: TGCAGCGTTGACACGGGCAGGGGGGACTACGAGCAGTACTTC
D: TRBD2; V: TRBV6-5; length: 12; size: .; J: TRBJ2-1; CDR3: CASRGLANEQFF; DNA: TGTGCCAGCAGGGGACTAGCAAACGAGCAGTTCTTC
D: TRBD2; V: TRBV7-9; length: 15; size: many; J: TRBJ2-7; CDR3: CASSPLAGTSYEQYF; DNA: TGTGCCAGCAGCCCCTTAGCGGGAACCTCCTACGAGCAGTACTTC
D: TRBD2; V: TRBV9; length: 15; size: few; J: TRBJ2-2; CDR3: CASTQAGVGTGELFF; DNA: TGTGCCAGCACCCAAGCGGGAGTGGGGACCGGGGAGCTGTTTTTT
D: .; V: TRBV28; length: 13; size: many; J: TRBJ2-1; CDR3: CASSFSTDNEQFF; DNA: TGTGCCAGCAGTTTTTCAACCGACAATGAGCAGTTCTTC
D: .; V: TRBV28; length: 16; size: many; J: TRBJ1-2; CDR3: CASSLWAGYSNYGYTF; DNA: TGTGCCAGCAGTTTATGGGCAGGATACTCTAACTATGGCTACACCTTC
D: .; V: TRBV4-2; length: 15; size: many; J: TRBJ2-7; CDR3: CASSQRAAGAYEQYF; DNA: TGTGCCAGCAGCCAAAGGGCCGCCGGGGCTTACGAGCAGTACTTC
D: .; V: TRBV7-9; length: 14; size: medium-sized; J: TRBJ1-1; CDR3: CASSILTGLLEAFF; DNA: TGTGCCAGCAGCATCCTCACAGGGCTCCTTGAAGCTTTCTTT
D: TRBD2; V: TRBV7-8; length: 18; size: many; J: TRBJ2-5; CDR3: CASSFNRLAGGPQETQYF; DNA: TGTGCCAGCAGCTTTAACCGGCTAGCGGGAGGCCCACAAGAGACCCAGTACTTC
D: .; V: TRBV4-1; length: 14; size: many; J: TRBJ2-1; CDR3: CASSLYSSDNEQFF; DNA: TGCGCCAGCAGCCTTTATTCAAGCGACAATGAGCAGTTCTTC